This entry features one TCR beta chain sequence. This clonotype appeared a few times. Its binding antigen is unknown. No much larger clonotype is one base removed from it; base qualities were not supplied. TCRdb lists the instrument as Illumina HiSeq 2500. Quantitative 5'-RACE with molecular barcodes was used to prepare TCR beta libraries. Under the source paper's analysis protocol: Disease-linked TCR variants were identified with a new computational method built on a probabilistic model of VDJ rearrangement. The public reads were reanalyzed by TCRdb: fastp trimming at Q25, MiXCR alignment, in-frame beta chains only. All rows with the same CDR3 protein become a single entry with the most common DNA and genes. TCRdb's processing, not the study's, gives the V and J calls here. The sample table contains about 280,000 distinct CDR3 sequences; only one count was recorded for about 20% of them. The top ten clones comprise 7.8% of the sample.

The sample originates from a study of CD8 T cells in ankylosing spondylitis (dated by TCRdb to about 2017). Regarding the study in general: The study profiled T cell receptor beta repertoires in healthy donors and ankylosing spondylitis patients to find disease-linked TCR variants. The full study cohort comprised 20 to 30 ankylosing spondylitis patients and 85 to 120 healthy donors. Peripheral blood samples were taken, and synovial fluid was additionally collected from ankylosing spondylitis patients.

The CDR3 starts with the cysteine, ends with the phenylalanine, and has 14 residues. Only the CDR3 portion is preserved as DNA: 42 bases, with reading frame beginning at the first base. V is pared back by 2 bases and J by 0 bases, with 7 bases lying between the germline termini. CDR1 SEHNR and CDR2 FQNEAQ are derived from the germline V gene (reference sequence). Findings and caveats that apply to the study as a whole: The disease-linked clones were reported as significantly enriched in matched synovial fluid samples from ankylosing spondylitis patients. A TCR beta motif of seven or eight highly homologous amino acid variants appeared characteristic of blood from ankylosing spondylitis patients. Some motif variants were previously reported in synovial fluid and blood of reactive arthritis patients, suggesting common disease-initiation mechanisms. In peripheral blood, the disease-linked clones were found at relatively low frequencies and had a CD8+ phenotype.

The receptor's source is a male donor with ankylosing spondylitis or in good health (not recorded which). The sample taken for sequencing was blood, either unsorted or a sorted T cell fraction (not recorded which). Recombination joined TRBV7-9 with TRBJ1-1; no confident D gene assignment can be made. DNA sequence: TGTGCCAGCAGCTTAAAAGAATTGAACACTGAAGCTTTCTTT. This codes for CASSLKELNTEAFF.